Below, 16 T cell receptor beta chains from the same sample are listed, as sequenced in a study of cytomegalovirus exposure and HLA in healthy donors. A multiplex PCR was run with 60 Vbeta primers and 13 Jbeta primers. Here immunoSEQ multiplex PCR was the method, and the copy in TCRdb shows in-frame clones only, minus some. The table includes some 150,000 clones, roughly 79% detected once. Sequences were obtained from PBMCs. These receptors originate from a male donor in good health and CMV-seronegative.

The DNA for the CDR3 is TGTGCCAGCAGCTTGTCGTACTCCTATTCACCCCTCCACTTT. Translation gives CASSLSYSYSPLHF. V gene TRBV5-4 combines with J gene TRBJ1-6, with D unresolved. The V end was cut by 1 base, the J end by 8 bases, with 10 bases between. CDR3 length: 14 amino acids. Germline assignment: CDR1 SGHNT and CDR2 YYREEE (reference sequence).

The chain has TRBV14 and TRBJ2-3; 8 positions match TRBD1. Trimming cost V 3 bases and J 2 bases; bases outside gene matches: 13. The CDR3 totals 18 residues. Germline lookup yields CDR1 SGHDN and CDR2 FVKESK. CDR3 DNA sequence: TGTGCCAGCAGCCACAGAGACAGGGGACGCGGGCTCACAGATACGCAGTATTTT. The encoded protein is CASSHRDRGRGLTDTQYF.

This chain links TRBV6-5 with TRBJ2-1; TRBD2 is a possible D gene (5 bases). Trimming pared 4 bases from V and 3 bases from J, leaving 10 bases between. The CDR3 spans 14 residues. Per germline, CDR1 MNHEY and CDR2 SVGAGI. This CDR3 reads CASSSRELYNEQFF. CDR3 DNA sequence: TGTGCCAGCAGTTCCCGGGAACTCTACAATGAGCAGTTCTTC.

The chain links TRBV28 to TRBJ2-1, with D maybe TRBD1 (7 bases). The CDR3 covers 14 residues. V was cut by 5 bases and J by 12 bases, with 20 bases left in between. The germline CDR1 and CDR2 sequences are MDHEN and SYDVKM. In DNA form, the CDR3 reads TGTGCCAGCAGTCCTCCGGAGGGGGCTCGGACGCAGTTCTTC. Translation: CASSPPEGARTQFF.

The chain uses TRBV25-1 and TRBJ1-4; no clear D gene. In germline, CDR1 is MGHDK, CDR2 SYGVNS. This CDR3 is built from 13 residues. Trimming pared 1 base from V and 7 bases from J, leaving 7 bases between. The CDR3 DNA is TGTGCCAGCAGTGAATTTGCGAGTGAAAAACTGTTTTTT. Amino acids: CASSEFASEKLFF.

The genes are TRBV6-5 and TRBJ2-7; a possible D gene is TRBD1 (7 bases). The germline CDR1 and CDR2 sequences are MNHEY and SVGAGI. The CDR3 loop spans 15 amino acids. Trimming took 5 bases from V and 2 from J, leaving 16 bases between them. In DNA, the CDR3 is TGTGCCAGCAGTCACCCAGGGGGGACAGCCTACGAGCAGTACTTC. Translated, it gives CASSHPGGTAYEQYF.

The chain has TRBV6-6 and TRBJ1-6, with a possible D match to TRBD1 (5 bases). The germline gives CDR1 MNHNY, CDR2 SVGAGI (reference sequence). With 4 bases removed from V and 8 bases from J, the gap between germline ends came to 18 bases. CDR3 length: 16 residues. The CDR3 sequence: CASSSTRGKRDSPLHF. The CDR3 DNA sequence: TGTGCCAGCAGTTCGACGCGGGGCAAGAGGGATTCACCCCTCCACTTT.

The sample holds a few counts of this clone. For the CDR3, the DNA is TGCGCCAGCAGCCGAACCTTCACAGGCGATGAGCAGTTCTTC. This codes for CASSRTFTGDEQFF. This chain links TRBV4-3 with TRBJ2-1; TRBD1 is a possible D gene (5 bases). The germline V gene has CDR1 LGHNA and CDR2 YSLEER. The CDR3 has 14 amino acids. The V end was cut by 4 bases, the J end by 8 bases, with 15 bases between.

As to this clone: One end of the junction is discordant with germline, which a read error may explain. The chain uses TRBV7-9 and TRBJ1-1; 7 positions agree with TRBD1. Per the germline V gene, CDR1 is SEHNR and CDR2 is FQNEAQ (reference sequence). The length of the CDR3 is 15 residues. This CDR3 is CSSSLAYRGGDEAFF. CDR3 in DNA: TGTTCCAGCAGCTTAGCTTACAGGGGTGGTGATGAAGCTTTCTTT.

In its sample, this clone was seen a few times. The CDR3 reads CASSLTGPRETQYF. CDR3 sequence (DNA): TGTGCCAGCAGCTTAACAGGGCCGCGGGAGACCCAGTACTTC. V is TRBV7-2 and J is TRBJ2-5; possibly TRBD1 for D (6 bases). CDR3 length equals 14 residues. Germline V gene sequence: CDR1 SGHTA, CDR2 FQGNSA. V gave up 2 bases and J gave up 5 bases, with 12 bases separating them.

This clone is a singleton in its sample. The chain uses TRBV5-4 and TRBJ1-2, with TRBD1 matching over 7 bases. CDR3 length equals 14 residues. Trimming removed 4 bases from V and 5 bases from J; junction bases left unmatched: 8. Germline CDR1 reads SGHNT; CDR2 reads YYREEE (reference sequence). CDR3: CASSLGQESYGYTF. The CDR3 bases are TGTGCCAGCAGCCTTGGACAGGAATCTTATGGCTACACCTTC. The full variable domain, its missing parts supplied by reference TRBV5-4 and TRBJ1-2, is ETGVTQSPTHLIKTRGQQVTLRCSSQSGHNTVSWYQQALGQGPQFIFQYYREEENGRGNFPPRFSGLQFPNYSSELNVNALELDDSALYLCASSLGQESYGYTFGSGTRLTVV.

The CDR3, as DNA: TGTGCCTGGAGTGTCGGGGGATGGACTGAAGCTTTCTTT. Protein product: CAWSVGGWTEAFF. The rearrangement uses TRBV30 and TRBJ1-1, with TRBD1 as a possible D gene (5 bases). Germline CDR1 reads GTSNPN; CDR2 reads SVGIG (reference sequence). This CDR3 has 13 amino acids. Trimming took off 0 bases at V and 5 bases at J, with 10 bases between the two ends.

The DNA of the CDR3 is TGTGCCAGCAGCCTGAAGCTGACAGGGACGACCTACGAGCAGTACTTC. It yields the protein CASSLKLTGTTYEQYF. The rearrangement joins TRBV28 to TRBJ2-5; the match to TRBD1 covers 7 bases. The DNA end is more similar to TRBJ2-7, so the J call may be wrong. From germline, CDR1 is MDHEN and CDR2 SYDVKM. The CDR3 consists of 16 residues.

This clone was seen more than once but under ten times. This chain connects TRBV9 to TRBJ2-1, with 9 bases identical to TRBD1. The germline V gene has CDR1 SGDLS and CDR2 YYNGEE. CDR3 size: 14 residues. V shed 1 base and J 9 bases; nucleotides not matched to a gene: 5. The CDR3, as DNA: TGTGCCAGCAGCGTAATGGGACAGGGAGGTGAGCAGTTCTTC. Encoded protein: CASSVMGQGGEQFF.

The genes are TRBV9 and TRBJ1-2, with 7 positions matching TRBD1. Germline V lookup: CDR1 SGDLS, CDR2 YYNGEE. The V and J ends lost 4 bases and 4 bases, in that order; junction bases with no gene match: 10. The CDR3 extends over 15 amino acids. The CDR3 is CASSPSARDSYGYTF. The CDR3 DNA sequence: TGTGCCAGCAGCCCCTCGGCTCGGGACAGCTATGGCTACACCTTC.

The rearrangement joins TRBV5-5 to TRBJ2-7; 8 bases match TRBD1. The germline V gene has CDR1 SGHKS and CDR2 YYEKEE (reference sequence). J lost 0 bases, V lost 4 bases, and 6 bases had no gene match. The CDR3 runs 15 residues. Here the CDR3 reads CASSVDRGVSYEQYF. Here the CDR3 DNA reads TGTGCCAGCAGCGTCGACAGGGGCGTCTCCTACGAGCAGTACTTC.